The clone carrying this T cell receptor beta chain was recorded only once. This sample was included in a study of shared clonotypes between healthy human individuals. TCRdb keeps only in-frame clones here, not all; method: immunoSEQ multiplex PCR. Of about 2.5 million clones listed, 92% are singletons. Germline trimming cut 6 bases from V and 10 bases from J; bases unmatched to any gene: 5. CDR1 is SNHLY and CDR2 is FYNNEI in the germline V gene. The CDR3 extends over 13 amino acids. The V call is TRBV2, the J call TRBJ2-1; 11 nucleotides line up with TRBD1. What was sequenced was naive CD4+ T cells from PBMCs. As for subset: CD45RA+ positively selected. The clonotype comes from a man aged 18 to 29 in good health. Some clones in this sample may be carry-over from other donors' samples. CDR3 protein: CASSMDRGREQFF. For the CDR3, the DNA is TGTGCCAGCAGCATGGACAGGGGGCGAGAGCAGTTCTTC.